This T cell receptor (beta chain) was recovered during a study of T cell changes during pregnancy in multiple sclerosis. This clone appeared a single time. The V gene's germline CDR1 is KGHSH and CDR2 LQKENI. This CDR3 is 15 amino acids long. Trimming removed 1 base at V and 6 bases at J, with 16 bases between. The table came from immunoSEQ multiplex PCR; TCRdb's copy has only in-frame clones and leaves some out. Among tens of thousands of clones listed, around 87% were seen once. The chain has TRBV18 and TRBJ2-7; D uncertain. The sequence was collected from a human donor whose cells served as feeder cells for cultures in a pregnancy study. Input material: peripheral blood from another person, used as feeder cells. CDR3 sequence: CASSPQRPTYGEQYF. DNA of the CDR3: TGTGCCAGCTCACCACAACGACCGACCTACGGCGAGCAGTACTTC.